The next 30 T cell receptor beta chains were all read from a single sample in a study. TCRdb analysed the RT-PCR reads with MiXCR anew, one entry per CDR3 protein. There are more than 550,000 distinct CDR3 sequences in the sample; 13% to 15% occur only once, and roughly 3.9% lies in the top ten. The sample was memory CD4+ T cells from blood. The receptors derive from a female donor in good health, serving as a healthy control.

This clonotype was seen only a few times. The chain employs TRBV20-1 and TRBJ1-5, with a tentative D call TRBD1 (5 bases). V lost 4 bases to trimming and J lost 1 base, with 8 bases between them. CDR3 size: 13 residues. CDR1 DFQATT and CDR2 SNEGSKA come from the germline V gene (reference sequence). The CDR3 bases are TGCAGTGCTATATGGGACAGCAATCAGCCCCAGCATTTT. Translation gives CSAIWDSNQPQHF.

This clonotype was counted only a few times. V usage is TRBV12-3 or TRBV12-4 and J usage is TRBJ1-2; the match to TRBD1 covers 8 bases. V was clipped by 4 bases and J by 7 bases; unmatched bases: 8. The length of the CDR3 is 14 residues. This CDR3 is CASSSKTGAGGYTF. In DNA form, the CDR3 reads TGTGCCAGCAGTTCTAAGACAGGGGCGGGTGGCTACACCTTC.

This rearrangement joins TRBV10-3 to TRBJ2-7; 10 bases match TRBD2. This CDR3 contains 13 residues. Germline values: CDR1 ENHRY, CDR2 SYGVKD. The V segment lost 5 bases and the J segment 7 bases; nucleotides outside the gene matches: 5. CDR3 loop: CAISSGGAGEQYF. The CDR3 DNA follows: TGTGCCATCAGTAGCGGGGGGGCCGGGGAGCAGTACTTC.

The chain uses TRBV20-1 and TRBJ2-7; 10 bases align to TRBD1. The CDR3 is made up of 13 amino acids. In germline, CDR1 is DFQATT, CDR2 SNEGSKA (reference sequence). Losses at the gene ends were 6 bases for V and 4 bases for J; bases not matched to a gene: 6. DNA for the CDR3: TGCAGTGCCGAAGGACAGGGGGTGTACGAGCAGTACTTC. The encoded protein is CSAEGQGVYEQYF.

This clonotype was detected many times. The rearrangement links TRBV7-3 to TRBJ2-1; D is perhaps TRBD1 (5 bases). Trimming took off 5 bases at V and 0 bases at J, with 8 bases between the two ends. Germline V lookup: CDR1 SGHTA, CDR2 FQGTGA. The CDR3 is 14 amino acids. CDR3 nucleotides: TGTGCCAGCAGCCACAGGAGCTCCTACAATGAGCAGTTCTTC. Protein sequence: CASSHRSSYNEQFF.

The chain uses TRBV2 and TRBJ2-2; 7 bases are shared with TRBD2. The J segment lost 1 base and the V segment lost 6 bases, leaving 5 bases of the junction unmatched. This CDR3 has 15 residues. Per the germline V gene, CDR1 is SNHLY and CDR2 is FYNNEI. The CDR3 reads CASSTLAVNTGELFF. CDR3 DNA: TGTGCCAGCAGCACGCTAGCGGTGAACACCGGGGAGCTGTTTTTT.

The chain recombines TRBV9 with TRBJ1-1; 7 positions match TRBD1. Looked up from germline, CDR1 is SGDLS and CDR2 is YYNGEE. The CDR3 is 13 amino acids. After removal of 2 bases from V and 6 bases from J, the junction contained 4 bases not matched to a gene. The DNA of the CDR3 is TGTGCCAGCAGCGTCGACAGGGAGCCTGAAGCTTTCTTT. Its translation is CASSVDREPEAFF.

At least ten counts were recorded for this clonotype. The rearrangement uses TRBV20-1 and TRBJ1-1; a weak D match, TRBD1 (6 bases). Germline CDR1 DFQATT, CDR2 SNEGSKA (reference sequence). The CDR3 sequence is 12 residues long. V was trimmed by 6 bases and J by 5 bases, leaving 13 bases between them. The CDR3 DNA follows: TGCAGTGCCGGGGGGGCAGGGACTGAAGCTTTCTTT. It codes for CSAGGAGTEAFF.

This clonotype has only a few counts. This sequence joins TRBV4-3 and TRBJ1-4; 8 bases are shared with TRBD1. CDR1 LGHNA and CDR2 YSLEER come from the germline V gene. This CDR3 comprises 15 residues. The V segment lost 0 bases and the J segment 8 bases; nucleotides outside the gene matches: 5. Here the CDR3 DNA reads TGCGCCAGCAGCCAAGAGAGACAGGGGTGGGAAAAACTGTTTTTT. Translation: CASSQERQGWEKLFF.

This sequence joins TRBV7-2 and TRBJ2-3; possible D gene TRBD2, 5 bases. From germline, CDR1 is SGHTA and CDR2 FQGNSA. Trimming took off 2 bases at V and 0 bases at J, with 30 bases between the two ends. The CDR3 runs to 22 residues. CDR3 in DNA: TGTGCCAGCAGCTTACTACCCCCCACGGGGAGTGGATCGGTTTCTAGCACAGATACGCAGTATTTT. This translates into CASSLLPPTGSGSVSSTDTQYF. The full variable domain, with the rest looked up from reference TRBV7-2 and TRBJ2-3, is GAGVSQSPSNKVTEKGKDVELRCDPISGHTALYWYRQSLGQGLEFLIYFQGNSAPDKSGLPSDRFSAERTGGSVSTLTIQRTQQEDSAVYLCASSLLPPTGSGSVSSTDTQYFGPGTRLTVL.

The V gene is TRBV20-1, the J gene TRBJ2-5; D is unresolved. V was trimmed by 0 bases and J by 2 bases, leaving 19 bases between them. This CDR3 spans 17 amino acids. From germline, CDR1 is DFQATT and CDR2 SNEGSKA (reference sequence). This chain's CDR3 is CSARDTPRWNGQETQYF. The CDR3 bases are TGCAGTGCTAGAGATACCCCTAGGTGGAATGGGCAAGAGACCCAGTACTTC.

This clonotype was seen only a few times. CDR3 protein: CASSRPGQGDYTQYF. As DNA, the CDR3 is TGTGCCAGCAGCCGTCCGGGACAGGGGGATTATACGCAGTATTTT. This chain joins TRBV7-9 and TRBJ2-3; TRBD1 matches 11 bases. V was clipped by 5 bases and J by 7 bases; unmatched bases: 8. This CDR3 region has 15 residues. Germline assignment: CDR1 SEHNR and CDR2 FQNEAQ (reference sequence).

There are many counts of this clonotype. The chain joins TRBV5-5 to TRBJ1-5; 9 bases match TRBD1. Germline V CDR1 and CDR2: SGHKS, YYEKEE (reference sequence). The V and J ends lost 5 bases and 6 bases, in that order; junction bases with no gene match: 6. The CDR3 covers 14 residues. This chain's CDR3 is CASSPTGGFQPQHF. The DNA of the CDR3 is TGTGCCAGCAGTCCGACAGGGGGATTTCAGCCCCAGCATTTT.

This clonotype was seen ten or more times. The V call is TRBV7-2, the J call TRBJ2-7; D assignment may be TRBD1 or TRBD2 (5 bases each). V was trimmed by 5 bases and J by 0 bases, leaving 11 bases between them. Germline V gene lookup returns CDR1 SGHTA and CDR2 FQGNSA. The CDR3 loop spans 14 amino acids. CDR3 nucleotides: TGTGCCAGCAGCCCGGGACGTAACTCCTACGAGCAGTACTTC. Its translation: CASSPGRNSYEQYF.

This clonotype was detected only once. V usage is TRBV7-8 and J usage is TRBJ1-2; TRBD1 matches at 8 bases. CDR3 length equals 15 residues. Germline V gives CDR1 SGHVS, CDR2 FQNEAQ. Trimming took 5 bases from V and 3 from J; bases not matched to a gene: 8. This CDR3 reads CASSPDGQGHYGYTF. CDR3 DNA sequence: TGTGCCAGCAGCCCCGATGGACAGGGTCACTATGGCTACACCTTC.

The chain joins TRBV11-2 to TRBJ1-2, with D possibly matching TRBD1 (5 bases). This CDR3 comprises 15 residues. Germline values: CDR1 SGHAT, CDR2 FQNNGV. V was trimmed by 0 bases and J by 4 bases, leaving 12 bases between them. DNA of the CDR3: TGTGCCAGCAGCTTAGATAACGCAGGGATCTATGGCTACACCTTC. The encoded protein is CASSLDNAGIYGYTF. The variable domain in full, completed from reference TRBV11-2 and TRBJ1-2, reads EAGVAQSPRYKIIEKRQSVAFWCNPISGHATLYWYQQILGQGPKLLIQFQNNGVVDDSQLPKDRFSAERLKGVDSTLKIQPAKLEDSAVYLCASSLDNAGIYGYTFGSGTRLTVV.

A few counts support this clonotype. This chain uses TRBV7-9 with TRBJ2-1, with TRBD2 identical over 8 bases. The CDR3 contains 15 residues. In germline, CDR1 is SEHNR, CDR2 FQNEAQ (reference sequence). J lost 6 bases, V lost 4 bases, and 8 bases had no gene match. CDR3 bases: TGTGCCAGCAGCTCCCCGGGACTAGTGAGCAATGAGCAGTTCTTC. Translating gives CASSSPGLVSNEQFF.

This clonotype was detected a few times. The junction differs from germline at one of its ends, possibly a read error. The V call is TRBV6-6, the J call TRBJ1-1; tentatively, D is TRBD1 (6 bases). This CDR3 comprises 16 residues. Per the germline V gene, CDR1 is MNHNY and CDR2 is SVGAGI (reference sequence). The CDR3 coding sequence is TGTGCCAGCAGTAGCGATCGGGGGCGGAGGAACACTGAAGTTTTCTTT. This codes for CASSSDRGRRNTEVFF.

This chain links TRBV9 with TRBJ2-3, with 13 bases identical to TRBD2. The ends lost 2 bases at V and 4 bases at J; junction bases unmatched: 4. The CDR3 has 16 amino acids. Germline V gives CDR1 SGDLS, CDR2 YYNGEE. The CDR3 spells CASSVTSGRAPDTQYF. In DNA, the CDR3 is TGTGCCAGCAGCGTTACTAGCGGGAGGGCCCCAGATACGCAGTATTTT.

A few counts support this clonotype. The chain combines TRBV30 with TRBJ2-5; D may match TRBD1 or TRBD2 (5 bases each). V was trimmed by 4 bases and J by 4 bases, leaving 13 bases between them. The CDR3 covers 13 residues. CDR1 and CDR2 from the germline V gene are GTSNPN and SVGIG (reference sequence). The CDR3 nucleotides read TGTGCCTGGAACCGGGGCGATCGAGAGACCCAGTACTTC. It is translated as CAWNRGDRETQYF.

CDR3 protein: CASSGESQETQYF. DNA of the CDR3: TGCGCCAGCAGCGGGGAGTCCCAAGAGACCCAGTACTTC. V is TRBV5-1 and J is TRBJ2-5, with D tentatively TRBD2 (5 bases). Germline CDR1 is SGHRS and CDR2 is YFSETQ. Trimming removed 4 bases at V and 1 base at J, with 8 bases between. The CDR3 covers 13 residues.

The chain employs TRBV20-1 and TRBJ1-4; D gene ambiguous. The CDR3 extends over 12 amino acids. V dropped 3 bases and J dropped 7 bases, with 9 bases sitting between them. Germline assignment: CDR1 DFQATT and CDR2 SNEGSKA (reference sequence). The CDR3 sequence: CSARSGLEKLFF. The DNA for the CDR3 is TGCAGTGCTAGGTCTGGGCTTGAAAAACTGTTTTTT.

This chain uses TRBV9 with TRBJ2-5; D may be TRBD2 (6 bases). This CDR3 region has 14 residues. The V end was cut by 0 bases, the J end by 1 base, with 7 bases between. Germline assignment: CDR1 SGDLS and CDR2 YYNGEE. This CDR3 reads CASSVGTIQETQYF. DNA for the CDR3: TGTGCCAGCAGCGTAGGGACTATCCAAGAGACCCAGTACTTC.

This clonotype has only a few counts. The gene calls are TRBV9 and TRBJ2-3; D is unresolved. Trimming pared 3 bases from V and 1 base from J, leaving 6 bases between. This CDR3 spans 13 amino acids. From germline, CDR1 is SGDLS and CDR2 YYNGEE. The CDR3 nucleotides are TGTGCCAGCAGCGCTCTCGGCACAGATACGCAGTATTTT. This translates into CASSALGTDTQYF.

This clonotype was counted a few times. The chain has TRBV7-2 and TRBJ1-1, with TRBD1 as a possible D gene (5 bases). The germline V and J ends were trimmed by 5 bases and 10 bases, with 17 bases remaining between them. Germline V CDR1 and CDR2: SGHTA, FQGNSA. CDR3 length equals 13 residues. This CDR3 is CASSALATGGAFF. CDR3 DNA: TGTGCCAGCAGCGCTCTGGCGACGGGGGGAGCTTTCTTT. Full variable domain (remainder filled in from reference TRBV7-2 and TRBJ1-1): GAGVSQSPSNKVTEKGKDVELRCDPISGHTALYWYRQSLGQGLEFLIYFQGNSAPDKSGLPSDRFSAERTGGSVSTLTIQRTQQEDSAVYLCASSALATGGAFFGQGTRLTVV.

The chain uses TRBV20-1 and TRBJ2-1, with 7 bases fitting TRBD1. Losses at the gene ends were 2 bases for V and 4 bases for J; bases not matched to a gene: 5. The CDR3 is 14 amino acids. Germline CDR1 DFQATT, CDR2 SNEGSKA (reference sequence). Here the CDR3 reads CSARPGQSYNEQFF. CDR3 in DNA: TGCAGTGCTAGACCGGGACAGTCATACAATGAGCAGTTCTTC.

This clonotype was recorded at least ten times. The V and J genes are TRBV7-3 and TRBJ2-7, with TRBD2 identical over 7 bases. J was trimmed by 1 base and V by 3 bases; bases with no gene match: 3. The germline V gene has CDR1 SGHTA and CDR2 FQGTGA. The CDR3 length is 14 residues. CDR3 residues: CASSFGGGSYEQYF. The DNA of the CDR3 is TGTGCCAGCAGCTTTGGGGGGGGATCCTACGAGCAGTACTTC.

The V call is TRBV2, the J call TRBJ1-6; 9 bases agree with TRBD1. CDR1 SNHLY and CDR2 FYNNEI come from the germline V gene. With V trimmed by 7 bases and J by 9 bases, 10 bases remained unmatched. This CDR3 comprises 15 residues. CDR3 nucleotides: TGTGCCAGCAACTCCCGGGACAGGGCAGGTTCACCCCTCCACTTT. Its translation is CASNSRDRAGSPLHF.

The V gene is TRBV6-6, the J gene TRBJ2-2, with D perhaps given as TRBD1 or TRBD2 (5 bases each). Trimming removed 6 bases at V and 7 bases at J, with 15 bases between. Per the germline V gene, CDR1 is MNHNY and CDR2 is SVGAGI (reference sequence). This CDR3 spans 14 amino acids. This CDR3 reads CASSLGVVGGELFF. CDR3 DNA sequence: TGTGCCAGCAGCCTGGGGGTGGTGGGCGGGGAGCTGTTTTTT.

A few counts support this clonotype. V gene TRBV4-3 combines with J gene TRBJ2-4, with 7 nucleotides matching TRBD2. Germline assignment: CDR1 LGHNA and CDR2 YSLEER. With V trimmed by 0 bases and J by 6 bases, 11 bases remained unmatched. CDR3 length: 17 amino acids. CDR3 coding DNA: TGCGCCAGCAGCCAAGAAGCCTGGGCGGGAGAGGGAAACATTCAGTACTTC. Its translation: CASSQEAWAGEGNIQYF.